A selection of T cell receptor beta chains follows, all from one sample in a study of blood T cell repertoires in COVID-19. Repertoires were generated with immunoSEQ multiplex PCR, while TCRdb's copy carries only in-frame clones and drops some. The repertoire consists of roughly 130,000 clones, with approximately 84% occurring once and the leading ten covering about 5.5%. Material: PBMCs or T cells enriched from blood (not recorded which). The receptors were gathered from a middle-aged man with acute COVID-19. CDR3s include the opening cysteine and the closing phenylalanine or tryptophan. The D gene is left open where the match is weak. Size is omitted from some rows. Given values are once, few, many or a class for expanded clones.

d_call clone_size j_call v_call cdr3_nt cdr3_aa
TRBD2 - TRBJ2-1 TRBV7-9 TGTGCCAGCAGCCGGGGGGGCCATCATGAGCAGTTCTTC CASSRGGHHEQFF
TRBD1 - TRBJ1-6 TRBV4-1 TGCGCCAGCAGCCAAGGACAGGGGCTTAATTCACCCCTCCACTTT CASSQGQGLNSPLHF
- once TRBJ1-3 TRBV7-6 TGTGCCAGCAGCTTAGTGGGAGACTTCTCTGGAAACACCATATATTTT CASSLVGDFSGNTIYF
- - TRBJ2-3 TRBV28 TGTGCCAGCAGTCCGCAGGCGTACACAGATACGCAGTATTTT CASSPQAYTDTQYF
- - TRBJ2-3 TRBV28 TGTGCCAGCAGTTTAGTTAGCGGCACAGATACGCAGTATTTT CASSLVSGTDTQYF
- - TRBJ2-5 TRBV30 TGTGCCTGGACCCCGACAGAAGAGACCCAGTACTTC CAWTPTEETQYF
TRBD1 - TRBJ2-7 TRBV29-1 TGCAGCGTTGCCCAGGACAGGGGCTCCTACGAGCAGTACTTC CSVAQDRGSYEQYF
TRBD1 - TRBJ1-4 TRBV30 TGTGCCTGGAGCGGAACAGGGGCCGAGGGGGAAAAACTGTTTTTT CAWSGTGAEGEKLFF
- - TRBJ2-2 TRBV9 TGTGCCAGCAGCTTAACATATGCGAACACCGGGGAGCTGTTTTTT CASSLTYANTGELFF
TRBD1 - TRBJ2-7 TRBV28 TGTGCCAGCAGCCTTGACAGGGGGAACTCCTACGAGCAGTACTTC CASSLDRGNSYEQYF
- - TRBJ1-4 TRBV5-1 TGCGCCAGCAGCGTGGCCTCGGGATGGGAAAAACTGTTTTTT CASSVASGWEKLFF
TRBD2 - TRBJ2-3 TRBV4-2 TGTGCCAGCAGCCCGGGACGTAGGCGGGGGGGGAGCACAGATACGCAGTATTTT CASSPGRRRGGSTDTQYF
- - TRBJ2-3 TRBV28 TGTGCCAGCAGTCAGGATACAACCACAGATACGCAGTATTTT CASSQDTTTDTQYF
- - TRBJ1-5 TRBV6-2/TRBV6-3 TGTGCCAGCAGTAGCAGGGTCCAGCCCCAGCATTTT CASSSRVQPQHF
- - TRBJ1-3 TRBV6-5 TGTGCCTCCGAGGGAAGTGGAAACACCATATATTTT CASEGSGNTIYF
- - TRBJ2-1 TRBV20-1 TGCAGTGCTAGTCGGGGGACCTACAATGAGCAGTTCTTC CSASRGTYNEQFF
TRBD2 - TRBJ2-1 TRBV5-6 TGTGCCAGCAGCGGCGGACTAGCGGGAGTCCTCTACAATGAGCAGTTCTTC CASSGGLAGVLYNEQFF
- - TRBJ1-2 TRBV30 TGTGCCTGGAGTCTCATCGGAGGGACCAGGGATGGCTACACCTTC CAWSLIGGTRDGYTF
- - TRBJ1-1 TRBV5-1 TGCGCCAGCAGCTTGGGGGCGTCGGATGGCACTGAAGCTTTCTTT CASSLGASDGTEAFF
- once TRBJ1-4 TRBV7-2 TGTGCCAGCAGCTCTTGGGAGGCGGGGGTAGATGAAAAACTGTTTTTT CASSSWEAGVDEKLFF
- - TRBJ2-1 TRBV30 TGTGCCTGGAGGAGGGAAAACAATGAGCAGTTCTTC CAWRRENNEQFF
TRBD1 few TRBJ1-3 TRBV27 TGTGCCAGCAGTTTAGCAGGGGGCTCTGGAAACACCATATATTTT CASSLAGGSGNTIYF
TRBD2 few TRBJ2-3 TRBV11-2 TGTGCCAGCAGCTCCCGGGGGGGGCTCACAGATACGCAGTATTTT CASSSRGGLTDTQYF
- - TRBJ2-7 TRBV18 TGTGCCAGCTCACCAGTTTCAGGGCAGGGCGGCGAGCAGTACTTC CASSPVSGQGGEQYF
TRBD2 - TRBJ2-3 TRBV6-1 TGTGCCAGCAGTGAAGCGCTAGCGGGGGGAGCAGATACGCAGTATTTT CASSEALAGGADTQYF
TRBD1 - TRBJ1-2 TRBV3-1/TRBV3-2 TGTGCCAGCAGCCTAGGGACAGGGGGCGCCGATTCTCCCTATGGCTACACCTTC CASSLGTGGADSPYGYTF
- - TRBJ1-5 TRBV7-8 TGTGCCAGCAGCTTAAAGTTAGGGGATCAGCCCCAGCATTTT CASSLKLGDQPQHF
- - TRBJ2-1 TRBV10-1 TGCGCCAGCATCCGCGGCTATGAGCAGTTCTTC CASIRGYEQFF
TRBD1 - TRBJ1-4 TRBV11-2 TGTGCCAGCAGCGCGCGCCTGGGACAGGGATATGAAAAACTGTTTTTT CASSARLGQGYEKLFF
- - TRBJ1-1 TRBV30 TGTGCCTACAACCGCGGGGCGGGAGTGAACACTGAAGCTTTCTTT CAYNRGAGVNTEAFF
TRBD2 - TRBJ2-3 TRBV27 TGTGCCAGCAGTTTCGTCACTAGCGGCACAGATACGCAGTATTTT CASSFVTSGTDTQYF
TRBD2 - TRBJ2-1 TRBV7-2 TGTGCCAGCAGCTTATCAGCGGGGACTTACAATGAGCAGTTCTTC CASSLSAGTYNEQFF
TRBD1 - TRBJ1-5 TRBV4-1 TGCGCCAGCAGCCCCCGGGGGACAGGGATTACGCAGCCCCAGCATTTT CASSPRGTGITQPQHF
TRBD2 - TRBJ2-7 TRBV11-2 TGTGCCAGCAGCTCAGAGATACCCTTTAGCGGGGAAAGTTACGAGCAGTACTTC CASSSEIPFSGESYEQYF
- - TRBJ2-7 TRBV28 TGTGCCAGCAGTTTATGGCGGGTCGAGCAGTACTTC CASSLWRVEQYF
- - TRBJ2-7 TRBV5-5 TGTGCCAGCAGCTTGGGGCGCCAGGCCGGAAGCTCCTACGAGCAGTACTTC CASSLGRQAGSSYEQYF
TRBD2 - TRBJ2-7 TRBV11-2 TGTGCCAGCAGCCCTGTAAGGGCGGGAGGCACCTACGAGCAGTACTTC CASSPVRAGGTYEQYF
- - TRBJ1-1 TRBV6-2/TRBV6-3 TGTGCCAGCAGTTATGGAGGGGCCGGGACCACTGAAGCTTTCTTT CASSYGGAGTTEAFF
TRBD1 - TRBJ1-6 TRBV30 TGTGCCTGGAGTGTGCAAGCAGGGGGTTCACCCCTCCACTTT CAWSVQAGGSPLHF
- - TRBJ2-4 TRBV5-5 TGTGCCAGCAGCCCGTGGGGGGTAGGCAAAAACATTCAGTACTTC CASSPWGVGKNIQYF
- few TRBJ2-1 TRBV5-5 TGTGCCAGCAGCCTGTGGACAGTCTCTGAGCAGTTCTTC CASSLWTVSEQFF
- once TRBJ2-7 TRBV12-3/TRBV12-4 TGTGCCAGCAGCCAGGGTTGGTACGAGCAGTACTTC CASSQGWYEQYF
TRBD1 - TRBJ1-2 TRBV28 TGTGCCAGCAAAGCCAGGGGGGCTAACTATGGCTACACCTTC CASKARGANYGYTF
- - TRBJ2-4 TRBV6-2/TRBV6-3 TGTGCCAGCAGTTTCCCGACAGACATAGCCAAAAACATTCAGTACTTC CASSFPTDIAKNIQYF
- - TRBJ2-2 TRBV11-2 TGTGCCAGCAGCTTACTAATAGCGAACACCGGGGAGCTGTTTTTT CASSLLIANTGELFF
- few TRBJ1-4 TRBV19 TGTGCCAGTAGTATACGACACACCGAGGGCCGAAAACTGTTTTTT CASSIRHTEGRKLFF